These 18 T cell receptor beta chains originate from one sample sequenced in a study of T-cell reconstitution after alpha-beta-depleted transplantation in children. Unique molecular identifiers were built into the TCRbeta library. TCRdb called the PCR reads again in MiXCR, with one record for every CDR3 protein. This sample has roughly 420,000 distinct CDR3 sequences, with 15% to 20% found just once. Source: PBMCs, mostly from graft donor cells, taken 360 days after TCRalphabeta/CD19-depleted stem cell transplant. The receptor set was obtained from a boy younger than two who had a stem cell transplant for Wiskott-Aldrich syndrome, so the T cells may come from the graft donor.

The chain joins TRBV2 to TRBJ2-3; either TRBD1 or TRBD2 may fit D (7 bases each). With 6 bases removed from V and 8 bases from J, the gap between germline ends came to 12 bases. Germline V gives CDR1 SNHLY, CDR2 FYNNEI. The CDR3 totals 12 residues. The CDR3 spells CASSDREGTQYF. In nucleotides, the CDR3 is TGTGCCAGCAGCGACAGGGAGGGTACGCAGTATTTT.

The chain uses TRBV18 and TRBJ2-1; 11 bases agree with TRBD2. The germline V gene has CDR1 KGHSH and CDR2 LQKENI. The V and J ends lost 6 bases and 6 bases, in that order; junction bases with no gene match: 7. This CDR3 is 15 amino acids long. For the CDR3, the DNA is TGTGCCAGCTCTCAACTAGCGGGAGATCGCAATGAGCAGTTCTTC. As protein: CASSQLAGDRNEQFF.

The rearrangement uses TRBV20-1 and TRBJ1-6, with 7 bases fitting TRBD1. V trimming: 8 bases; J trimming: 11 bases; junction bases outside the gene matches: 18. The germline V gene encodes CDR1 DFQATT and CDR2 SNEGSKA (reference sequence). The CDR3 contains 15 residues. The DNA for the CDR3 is TGCAGTTCTATGCGTTTGACAGGGATCACAACACCCCTCCACTTT. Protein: CSSMRLTGITTPLHF.

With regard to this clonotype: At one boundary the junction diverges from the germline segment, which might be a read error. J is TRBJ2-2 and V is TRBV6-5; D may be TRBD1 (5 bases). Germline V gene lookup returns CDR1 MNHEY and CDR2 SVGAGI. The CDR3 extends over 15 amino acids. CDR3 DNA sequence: TGTGCCAGCAGTTTGACAGTGAGGAACGCCGGGGAGCTGTTTTTT. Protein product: CASSLTVRNAGELFF.

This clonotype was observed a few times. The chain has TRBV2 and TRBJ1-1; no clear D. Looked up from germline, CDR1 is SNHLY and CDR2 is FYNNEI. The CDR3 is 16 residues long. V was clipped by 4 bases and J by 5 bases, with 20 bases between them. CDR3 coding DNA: TGTGCCAGCAGTGTGGAGAGTCCCCCCTTCAGGACTGAAGCTTTCTTT. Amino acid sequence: CASSVESPPFRTEAFF. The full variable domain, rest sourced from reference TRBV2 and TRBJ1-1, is EPEVTQTPSHQVTQMGQEVILRCVPISNHLYFYWYRQILGQKVEFLVSFYNNEISEKSEIFDDQFSVERPDGSNFTLKIRSTKLEDSAMYFCASSVESPPFRTEAFFGQGTRLTVV.

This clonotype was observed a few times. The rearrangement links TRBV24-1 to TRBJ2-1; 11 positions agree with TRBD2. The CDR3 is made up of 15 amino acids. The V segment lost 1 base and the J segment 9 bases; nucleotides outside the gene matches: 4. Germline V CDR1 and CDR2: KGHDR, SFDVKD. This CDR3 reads CATSDFTSGSPEQFF. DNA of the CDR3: TGTGCCACCAGTGATTTCACTAGCGGGAGTCCTGAGCAGTTCTTC.

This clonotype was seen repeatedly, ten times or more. CDR3 sequence: CSADRDFRDEQFF. CDR3 bases: TGCAGTGCTGACCGGGACTTTAGGGATGAGCAGTTCTTC. The V gene is TRBV20-1, the J gene TRBJ2-1; maybe TRBD2 (6 bases). Deletions cut 5 bases from V and 8 bases from J, with 16 bases between. Germline lookup yields CDR1 DFQATT and CDR2 SNEGSKA (reference sequence). The CDR3 length is 13 residues.

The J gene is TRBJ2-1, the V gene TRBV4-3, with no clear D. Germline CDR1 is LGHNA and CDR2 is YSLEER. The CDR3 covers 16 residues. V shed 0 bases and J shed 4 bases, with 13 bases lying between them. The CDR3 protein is CASSQDGSRRYNEQFF. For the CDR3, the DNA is TGCGCCAGCAGCCAAGATGGTTCGCGGAGATACAATGAGCAGTTCTTC.

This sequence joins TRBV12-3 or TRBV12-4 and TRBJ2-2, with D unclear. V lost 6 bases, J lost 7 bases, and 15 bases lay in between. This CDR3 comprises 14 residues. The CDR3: CASRRTLSGGELFF. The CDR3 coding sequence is TGTGCCAGCAGACGAACCCTCTCAGGCGGGGAGCTGTTTTTT.

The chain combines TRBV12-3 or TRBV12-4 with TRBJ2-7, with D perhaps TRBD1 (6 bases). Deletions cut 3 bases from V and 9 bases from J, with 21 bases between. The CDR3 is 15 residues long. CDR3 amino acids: CASSLANRAGMAQYF. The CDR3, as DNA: TGTGCCAGCAGTTTGGCGAACAGGGCAGGTATGGCGCAGTACTTC.

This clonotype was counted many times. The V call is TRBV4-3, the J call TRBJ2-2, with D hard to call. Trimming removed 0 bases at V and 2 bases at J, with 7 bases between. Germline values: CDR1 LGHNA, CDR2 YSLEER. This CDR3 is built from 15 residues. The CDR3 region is CASSQDPDNTGELFF. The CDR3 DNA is TGCGCCAGCAGCCAAGATCCAGACAACACCGGGGAGCTGTTTTTT.

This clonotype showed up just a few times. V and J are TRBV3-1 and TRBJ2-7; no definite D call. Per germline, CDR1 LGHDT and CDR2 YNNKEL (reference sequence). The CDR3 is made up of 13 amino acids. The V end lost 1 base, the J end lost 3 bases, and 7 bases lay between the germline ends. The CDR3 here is CASSQAKSYEQYF. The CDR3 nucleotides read TGTGCCAGCAGCCAAGCCAAGAGCTACGAGCAGTACTTC.

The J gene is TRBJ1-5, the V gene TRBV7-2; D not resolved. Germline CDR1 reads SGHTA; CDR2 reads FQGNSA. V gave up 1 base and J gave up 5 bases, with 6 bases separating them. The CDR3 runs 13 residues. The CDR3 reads CASSLERYQPQHF. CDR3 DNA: TGTGCCAGCAGCTTAGAGCGCTATCAGCCCCAGCATTTT.

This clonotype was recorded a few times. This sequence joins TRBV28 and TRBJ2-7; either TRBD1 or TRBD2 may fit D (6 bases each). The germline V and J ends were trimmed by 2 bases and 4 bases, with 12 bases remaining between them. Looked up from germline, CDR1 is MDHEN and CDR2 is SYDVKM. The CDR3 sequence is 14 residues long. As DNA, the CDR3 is TGTGCCAGCAGTTTAAGGGGGGCGCTTTACGAGCAGTACTTC. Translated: CASSLRGALYEQYF. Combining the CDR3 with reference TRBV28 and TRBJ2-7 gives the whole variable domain DVKVTQSSRYLVKRTGEKVFLECVQDMDHENMFWYRQDPGLGLRLIYFSYDVKMKEKGDIPEGYSVSREKKERFSLILESASTNQTSMYLCASSLRGALYEQYFGPGTRLTVT.

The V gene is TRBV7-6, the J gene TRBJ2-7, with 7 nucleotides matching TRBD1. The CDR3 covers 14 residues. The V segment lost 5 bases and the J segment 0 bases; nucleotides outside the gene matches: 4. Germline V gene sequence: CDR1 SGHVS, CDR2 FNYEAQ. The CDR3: CASSIRDSSYEQYF. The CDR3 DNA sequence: TGTGCCAGCAGCATTCGGGACAGCTCCTACGAGCAGTACTTC.

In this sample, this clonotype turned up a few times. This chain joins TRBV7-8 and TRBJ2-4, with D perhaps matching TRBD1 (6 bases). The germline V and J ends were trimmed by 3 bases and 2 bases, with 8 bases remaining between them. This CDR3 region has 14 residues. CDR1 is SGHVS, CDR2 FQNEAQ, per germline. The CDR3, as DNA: TGTGCCAGCAGCTTCAGGGACACCAAAAACATTCAGTACTTC. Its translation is CASSFRDTKNIQYF. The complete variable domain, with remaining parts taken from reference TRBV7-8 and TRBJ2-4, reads GAGVSQSPRYKVAKRGQDVALRCDPISGHVSLFWYQQALGQGPEFLTYFQNEAQLDKSGLPSDRFFAERPEGSVSTLKIQRTQQEDSAVYLCASSFRDTKNIQYFGAGTRLSVL.

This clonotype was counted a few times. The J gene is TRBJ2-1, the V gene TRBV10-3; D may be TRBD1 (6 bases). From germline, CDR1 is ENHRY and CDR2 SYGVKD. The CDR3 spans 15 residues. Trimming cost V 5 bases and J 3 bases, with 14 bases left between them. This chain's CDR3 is CAISKQGNYYNEQFF. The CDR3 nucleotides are TGTGCCATCAGTAAACAGGGCAACTACTACAATGAGCAGTTCTTC.

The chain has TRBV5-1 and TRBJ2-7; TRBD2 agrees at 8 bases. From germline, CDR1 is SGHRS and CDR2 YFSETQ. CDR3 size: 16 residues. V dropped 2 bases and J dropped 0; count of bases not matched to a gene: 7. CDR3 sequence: CASSLFFSGASYEQYF. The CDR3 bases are TGCGCCAGCAGCTTATTTTTTAGCGGGGCCTCCTACGAGCAGTACTTC.